These 28 T cell receptor beta chains share one sample of origin, sequenced in a study of blood T cell repertoires in COVID-19. Measured with immunoSEQ multiplex PCR; TCRdb has only the in-frame clones, and not every one. The sample holds tens of thousands of clones, 88% seen once. The specimen sequenced was peripheral blood. The origin of the receptors is a man in his sixties with acute or convalescent COVID-19.

This chain connects TRBV27 to TRBJ1-2; weak D call: TRBD1 (5 bases). V lost 1 base to trimming and J lost 6 bases, with 9 bases between them. CDR1 is MNHEY, CDR2 SMNVEV, per germline (reference sequence). This CDR3 is built from 13 residues. The CDR3 DNA sequence: TGTGCCAGCAGTTTATACGGGGGTAATGGCTACACCTTC. It specifies CASSLYGGNGYTF.

This chain links TRBV2 with TRBJ2-7; a possible D gene is TRBD1 (6 bases). Germline CDR1 SNHLY, CDR2 FYNNEI. The CDR3 covers 13 residues. The V end was cut by 5 bases, the J end by 2 bases, with 10 bases between. In DNA form, the CDR3 reads TGTGCCAGCAGTTTAAGACAGGCCTACGAGCAGTACTTC. Amino acids: CASSLRQAYEQYF.

This chain links TRBV2 with TRBJ1-5, with unresolved D. Trimming stripped 1 base from V and 7 bases from J, with 8 bases between. The CDR3 covers 13 residues. Germline values: CDR1 SNHLY, CDR2 FYNNEI. CDR3 in amino acids: CASSEEQRQPQHF. CDR3 nucleotide sequence: TGTGCCAGCAGTGAAGAGCAACGGCAGCCCCAGCATTTT.

This rearrangement joins TRBV18 to TRBJ1-2; D uncertain. Germline lookup yields CDR1 KGHSH and CDR2 LQKENI. Trimming removed 0 bases from V and 0 bases from J, with 8 bases in between. The CDR3 runs 15 residues. As DNA, the CDR3 is TGTGCCAGCTCACCACCGAGCAATGCTAACTATGGCTACACCTTC. Translating it yields CASSPPSNANYGYTF. Variable domain in full (rest from reference TRBV18 and TRBJ1-2): NAGVMQNPRHLVRRRGQEARLRCSPMKGHSHVYWYRQLPEEGLKFMVYLQKENIIDESGMPKERFSAEFPKEGPSILRIQQVVRGDSAAYFCASSPPSNANYGYTFGSGTRLTVV.

The rearrangement joins TRBV14 to TRBJ1-6; 8 nucleotides line up with TRBD1. The junction had 3 bases not matched to a gene; V was cut back by 1 base and J by 10 bases. Germline values: CDR1 SGHDN, CDR2 FVKESK. The CDR3 sequence is 14 residues long. The CDR3 nucleotides are TGTGCCAGCAGCCAAGGGGACAGGATGTCACCCCTCCACTTT. Translating it yields CASSQGDRMSPLHF.

The chain employs TRBV7-9 and TRBJ1-2; 9 bases align to TRBD1. The CDR3 loop spans 14 amino acids. CDR1 is SEHNR and CDR2 is FQNEAQ in the germline V gene (reference sequence). The J segment lost 7 bases and the V segment lost 2 bases, leaving 5 bases of the junction unmatched. CDR3 sequence: CASSLNGDRAGYTF. The CDR3, as DNA: TGTGCCAGCAGCTTAAATGGGGACAGGGCTGGCTACACCTTC.

The chain joins TRBV5-1 to TRBJ1-3, with D hard to call. The CDR3 runs to 14 residues. V shed 0 bases and J shed 3 bases, with 7 bases lying between them. Germline V CDR1 and CDR2: SGHRS, YFSETQ. The CDR3 loop is CASSLGAGGNTIYF. The CDR3 DNA reads as TGCGCCAGCAGCTTGGGGGCCGGTGGAAACACCATATATTTT. Full variable domain (missing parts from reference TRBV5-1 and TRBJ1-3): KAGVTQTPRYLIKTRGQQVTLSCSPISGHRSVSWYQQTPGQGLQFLFEYFSETQRNKGNFPGRFSGRQFSNSRSEMNVSTLELGDSALYLCASSLGAGGNTIYFGEGSWLTVV.

The V gene is TRBV30, the J gene TRBJ1-1; tentatively, D is TRBD1 (6 bases). The germline CDR1 and CDR2 sequences are GTSNPN and SVGIG (reference sequence). The CDR3 has 13 amino acids. V shed 2 bases and J shed 7 bases, with 14 bases lying between them. Here the CDR3 reads CAWSTQGLVEAFF. DNA of the CDR3: TGTGCCTGGAGTACCCAGGGGTTGGTTGAAGCTTTCTTT.

The rearrangement joins TRBV30 to TRBJ1-6; D is ambiguous. The CDR3 covers 15 residues. Trimming took off 1 base at V and 4 bases at J, with 11 bases between the two ends. CDR1 and CDR2 from the germline V gene are GTSNPN and SVGIG (reference sequence). The CDR3 spells CAWSERQMYNSPLHF. As DNA, the CDR3 is TGTGCCTGGAGTGAGCGGCAGATGTATAATTCACCCCTCCACTTT. Using reference TRBV30 and TRBJ1-6 for the parts outside the CDR3, the full variable domain is SQTIHQWPATLVQPVGSPLSLECTVEGTSNPNLYWYRQAAGRGLQLLFYSVGIGQISSEVPQNLSASRPQDRQFILSSKKLLLSDSGFYLCAWSERQMYNSPLHFGNGTRLTVT.

V gene TRBV27 combines with J gene TRBJ2-7; tentatively, D is TRBD1 (5 bases). V gave up 2 bases and J gave up 1 base, with 12 bases separating them. The CDR3 has 15 amino acids. The germline gives CDR1 MNHEY, CDR2 SMNVEV (reference sequence). As DNA, the CDR3 is TGTGCCAGCAGTTTAGGAAACAGGCAGTCCTACGAGCAGTACTTC. It encodes CASSLGNRQSYEQYF.

V and J are TRBV7-3 and TRBJ2-1; TRBD2 matches 14 bases. J lost 8 bases, V lost 7 bases, and 4 bases had no gene match. Germline CDR1 reads SGHTA; CDR2 reads FQGTGA. The CDR3 is made up of 14 amino acids. DNA for the CDR3: TGTGCCAGCAACGGGACTAGCGGGAGCTATGAGCAGTTCTTC. Its translation: CASNGTSGSYEQFF.

The CDR3 reads CASRTSQATDGYTF. The CDR3 DNA follows: TGTGCCAGTAGGACCAGCCAGGCGACGGATGGCTACACCTTC. The gene calls are TRBV19 and TRBJ1-2, with unresolved D. V dropped 6 bases and J dropped 6 bases, with 17 bases sitting between them. The CDR3 length is 14 residues. CDR1 is LNHDA, CDR2 SQIVND, per germline (reference sequence).

The rearrangement uses TRBV5-6 and TRBJ1-2, with D unclear. V was pared by 5 bases and J by 2 bases, with 13 bases between. CDR1 and CDR2 from the germline V gene are SGHDT and YYEEEE. The CDR3 is made up of 14 amino acids. The CDR3 DNA reads TGTGCCAGCAGTTCCGGGTCGCGAAACTATGGCTACACCTTC. This encodes CASSSGSRNYGYTF. Full variable domain (rest looked up from reference TRBV5-6 and TRBJ1-2): DAGVTQSPTHLIKTRGQQVTLRCSPKSGHDTVSWYQQALGQGPQFIFQYYEEEERQRGNFPDRFSGHQFPNYSSELNVNALLLGDSALYLCASSSGSRNYGYTFGSGTRLTVV.

This sequence joins TRBV6-4 and TRBJ1-2; D call uncertain. Trimming pared 0 bases from V and 8 bases from J, leaving 4 bases between. The CDR3 loop spans 11 amino acids. Germline CDR1 and CDR2: MRHNA and SNTAGT. The CDR3 is CASSDSRGYTF. CDR3 DNA: TGTGCCAGCAGTGACTCGCGGGGCTACACCTTC.

The chain carries TRBV7-9 and TRBJ2-5; possibly TRBD2 for D (5 bases). The CDR3 sequence is 15 residues long. Germline values: CDR1 SEHNR, CDR2 FQNEAQ (reference sequence). V gave up 11 bases and J gave up 2 bases, with 21 bases separating them. For the CDR3, the DNA is TGTGCCCCCGCCGAAGAGAGAGGGCCTCAAGAGACCCAGTACTTC. It encodes CAPAEERGPQETQYF.

This chain joins TRBV9 and TRBJ2-7; 8 nucleotides agree with TRBD2. Germline values: CDR1 SGDLS, CDR2 YYNGEE. V was pared by 2 bases and J by 6 bases, with 4 bases of the junction left unmatched. The CDR3 loop spans 13 amino acids. CDR3 nucleotide sequence: TGTGCCAGCAGCGTCACTAGCGGCCTCGAGCAGTACTTC. Protein product: CASSVTSGLEQYF.

CDR3: CASSLSTGYGFF. The CDR3 coding sequence is TGTGCCAGCAGTTTAAGTACGGGGTACGGTTTCTTT. The V and J genes are TRBV28 and TRBJ1-1; no reliable D call. The germline V and J ends were trimmed by 2 bases and 13 bases, with 14 bases remaining between them. The CDR3 has 12 amino acids. From germline, CDR1 is MDHEN and CDR2 SYDVKM.

This clone was counted a few times. The V and J genes are TRBV9 and TRBJ2-1; the D gene is possibly TRBD2 (6 bases). CDR1 and CDR2 (germline): SGDLS, YYNGEE. This CDR3 contains 15 residues. The V gene lost 4 bases and the J gene lost 9 bases, with 20 bases spanning the gap. The CDR3 sequence is CASSPRRGGWGEQFF. CDR3 nucleotides: TGTGCCAGCAGCCCGAGGAGGGGTGGGTGGGGTGAGCAGTTCTTC.

This chain joins TRBV9 and TRBJ2-5; 10 nucleotides line up with TRBD2. The CDR3 is 15 residues long. Germline V gene sequence: CDR1 SGDLS, CDR2 YYNGEE. After removal of 2 bases from V and 4 bases from J, the junction contained 5 bases not matched to a gene. The CDR3 here is CASSVSGGQVETQYF. The CDR3 region has the DNA TGTGCCAGCAGCGTTAGCGGGGGGCAGGTAGAGACCCAGTACTTC.

This clone was recorded once. This chain connects TRBV7-9 to TRBJ1-4, with TRBD1 as a possible D gene (6 bases). Per the germline V gene, CDR1 is SEHNR and CDR2 is FQNEAQ (reference sequence). This CDR3 has 17 residues. Trimming cost V 4 bases and J 4 bases, with 19 bases left between them. CDR3 amino acids: CASSWSDEGVLNEKLFF. CDR3 in DNA: TGTGCCAGCAGCTGGTCAGATGAGGGGGTACTTAATGAAAAACTGTTTTTT.

The chain employs TRBV7-9 and TRBJ2-1; 8 nucleotides agree with TRBD2. After removal of 5 bases from V and 5 bases from J, the junction contained 14 bases not matched to a gene. From germline, CDR1 is SEHNR and CDR2 FQNEAQ (reference sequence). The CDR3 spans 17 residues. The DNA for the CDR3 is TGTGCCAGCAGCCGAGTGTCGTCGGGAGGGCCGCACAATGAGCAGTTCTTC. Translation: CASSRVSSGGPHNEQFF.

The chain has TRBV19 and TRBJ1-1; D call uncertain. V dropped 7 bases and J dropped 4 bases, with 22 bases sitting between them. The CDR3 has 16 amino acids. CDR1 is LNHDA, CDR2 SQIVND, per germline (reference sequence). For the CDR3, the DNA is TGTGCCAGTACCCCGATGGCGGATTCGGGTGGCACTGAAGCTTTCTTT. This translates into CASTPMADSGGTEAFF.

The genes are TRBV10-3 and TRBJ2-2; 8 positions match TRBD2. The CDR3 spans 15 residues. Per the germline V gene, CDR1 is ENHRY and CDR2 is SYGVKD. J gave up 2 bases and V 4 bases, and 3 bases lay outside the gene matches. CDR3: CAISVRGGNTGELFF. CDR3 nucleotide sequence: TGTGCCATCAGTGTTCGGGGGGGAAACACCGGGGAGCTGTTTTTT.

V and J are TRBV7-9 and TRBJ2-5; D ambiguous. From germline, CDR1 is SEHNR and CDR2 FQNEAQ (reference sequence). V was trimmed by 7 bases and J by 2 bases, leaving 14 bases between them. The CDR3 has 14 amino acids. The CDR3 region has the DNA TGTGCCAGCACTCCCTGGCGGATTCAAGAGACCCAGTACTTC. This codes for CASTPWRIQETQYF. Supplemented by reference TRBV7-9 and TRBJ2-5, the full variable domain reads DTGVSQNPRHKITKRGQNVTFRCDPISEHNRLYWYRQTLGQGPEFLTYFQNEAQLEKSRLLSDRFSAERPKGSFSTLEIQRTEQGDSAMYLCASTPWRIQETQYFGPGTRLLVL.

The table lists this clone with a count of one. The chain recombines TRBV3-1 (or the pseudogene TRBV3-2) with TRBJ2-1, with a possible D match to TRBD2 (5 bases). Trimming removed 1 base at V and 9 bases at J, with 7 bases between. CDR1 and CDR2 from the germline V gene are LGHDT and YNNKEL (reference sequence). The CDR3 totals 12 residues. Written as DNA, the CDR3 is TGTGCCAGCAGCCAAGTGGGGAGTGAGCAGTTCTTC. It is translated as CASSQVGSEQFF.

This clone has a single count. V is TRBV7-8 and J is TRBJ2-2; 7 positions match TRBD1. Germline V gene lookup returns CDR1 SGHVS and CDR2 FQNEAQ. V dropped 5 bases and J dropped 6; count of bases not matched to a gene: 6. This CDR3 comprises 14 residues. The CDR3 is CASSRGGAPGELFF. In DNA form, the CDR3 reads TGTGCCAGCAGCCGAGGGGGCGCGCCCGGGGAGCTGTTTTTT. Complete variable domain (other parts from reference TRBV7-8 and TRBJ2-2): GAGVSQSPRYKVAKRGQDVALRCDPISGHVSLFWYQQALGQGPEFLTYFQNEAQLDKSGLPSDRFFAERPEGSVSTLKIQRTQQEDSAVYLCASSRGGAPGELFFGEGSRLTVL.

J is TRBJ1-1 and V is TRBV13, with TRBD1 identical over 8 bases. The germline CDR1 and CDR2 sequences are PRHDT and FYEKMQ (reference sequence). The CDR3 covers 13 residues. V gave up 0 bases and J gave up 11 bases; unmatched junction bases: 5. For the CDR3, the DNA is TGTGCCAGCAGCTTAGGAGCAGGGGGCAAGGCTTTCTTT. This translates into CASSLGAGGKAFF. Based on the CDR3 plus reference TRBV13 and TRBJ1-1, the full variable domain is AAGVIQSPRHLIKEKRETATLKCYPIPRHDTVYWYQQGPGQDPQFLISFYEKMQSDKGSIPDRFSAQQFSDYHSELNMSSLELGDSALYFCASSLGAGGKAFFGQGTRLTVV.

V gene TRBV19 combines with J gene TRBJ2-2, with D possibly being TRBD1 (5 bases). Deletions cut 6 bases from V and 7 bases from J, with 21 bases between. Germline V gene data show CDR1 as LNHDA and CDR2 as SQIVND (reference sequence). The CDR3 has 16 residues. The CDR3 loop reads CASRNSWVRAVGELFF. CDR3 coding DNA: TGTGCCAGTAGAAATAGTTGGGTCAGGGCGGTCGGGGAGCTGTTTTTT.